This entry lists 28 T cell receptor beta chains sequenced from one sample in a study of T-cell memory formation after mild COVID-19 listed by TCRdb under 2021. Library preparation used 5' RACE. The data were produced on an Illumina NovaSeq 6000. The public reads were quality trimmed at Q25 with fastp and then assembled into clones with MiXCR by TCRdb, keeping productive beta chains. Entries are consolidated by CDR3 protein sequence, retaining the most common genes and DNA. This sample comprises roughly 300,000 distinct CDR3 sequences, approximately 7.6% of them detected only once. The top ten clonotypes cover approximately 23% of the sample. Sequencing was done on a sample of PBMCs or a T cell subset sorted from them (not recorded which). The receptors derive from a man aged 18 to 29 who had mild COVID-19 (a few samples of this study predate the infection). The sample titles of this study are shuffled in the database, so cell type and time point are left out; the donor was told from shared clones.

This clonotype was found a few times. The genes are TRBV19 and TRBJ2-2, with a weak D call TRBD2 (6 bases). Germline values: CDR1 LNHDA, CDR2 SQIVND (reference sequence). The CDR3 contains 16 residues. V lost 11 bases to trimming and J lost 0 bases, with 19 bases between them. CDR3 sequence (DNA): TGTGCCTCCCAGGAGGGCAGGGCCTCGAACACCGGGGAGCTGTTTTTT. Encoded protein: CASQEGRASNTGELFF.

In this sample, this clonotype turned up a few times. The chain couples TRBV7-2 to TRBJ2-1; 12 bases are shared with TRBD1. This CDR3 is 15 amino acids long. Germline V CDR1 and CDR2: SGHTA, FQGNSA. The junction had 5 bases not matched to a gene; V was cut back by 3 bases and J by 8 bases. CDR3 DNA sequence: TGTGCCAGCAGCTTTCTGGGGACAGGGGGCGATGAGCAGTTCTTC. It codes for CASSFLGTGGDEQFF.

The genes are TRBV19 and TRBJ1-4, with 10 nucleotides matching TRBD1. After removal of 6 bases from V and 9 bases from J, the junction contained 7 bases not matched to a gene. Germline CDR1 LNHDA, CDR2 SQIVND (reference sequence). This CDR3 comprises 14 residues. The CDR3 here is CASRSGQGTQKLFF. CDR3 bases: TGTGCCAGTAGATCGGGACAGGGGACGCAAAAACTGTTTTTT.

This clonotype was observed a few times. The chain carries TRBV5-1 and TRBJ2-1; 10 bases line up with TRBD2. The CDR3 spans 16 residues. With V trimmed by 3 bases and J by 3 bases, 6 bases remained unmatched. The V gene's germline CDR1 is SGHRS and CDR2 YFSETQ. As DNA, the CDR3 is TGCGCCAGCAGCTCGCTCAGCGGGGGGGGCTACAATGAGCAGTTCTTC. This sequence encodes CASSSLSGGGYNEQFF.

In its sample, this clonotype was seen a few times. V is TRBV20-1 and J is TRBJ2-3; 8 bases map to TRBD2. Per germline, CDR1 DFQATT and CDR2 SNEGSKA (reference sequence). V was clipped by 6 bases and J by 4 bases; unmatched bases: 0. There are 11 residues in the CDR3. The CDR3 reads CSAGGADTQYF. For the CDR3, the DNA is TGCAGTGCCGGGGGGGCAGATACGCAGTATTTT.

As concerns this clonotype: Relative to the germline gene, one junction end is altered; a read error may explain this. This chain uses TRBV6-5 with TRBJ1-2; D gene ambiguous. CDR1 is MNHEY and CDR2 is SVGAGI in the germline V gene. The CDR3 sequence is 12 residues long. The CDR3 DNA is TGTACCAGCAGTGCCAGAAACTATGGCTACACCTTC. It codes for CTSSARNYGYTF.

The table lists this clonotype with a few counts. The genes are TRBV5-1 and TRBJ2-3; no firm D call. Germline V gene sequence: CDR1 SGHRS, CDR2 YFSETQ. The V gene lost 4 bases and the J gene lost 6 bases, with 9 bases spanning the gap. This CDR3 contains 12 residues. The CDR3 nucleotides are TGCGCCAGCAGCGCTTACATTGATACGCAGTATTTT. It specifies CASSAYIDTQYF. The full variable domain, in which reference TRBV5-1 and TRBJ2-3 provide the parts outside the CDR3, is KAGVTQTPRYLIKTRGQQVTLSCSPISGHRSVSWYQQTPGQGLQFLFEYFSETQRNKGNFPGRFSGRQFSNSRSEMNVSTLELGDSALYLCASSAYIDTQYFGPGTRLTVL.

The V gene is TRBV4-2, the J gene TRBJ2-1; 12 bases are shared with TRBD1. V shed 4 bases, J shed 8 bases, and the junction held 12 bases outside the gene matches. Germline V CDR1 and CDR2: LGHNA, YNFKEQ. The CDR3 is 17 residues long. For the CDR3, the DNA is TGTGCCAGCAGCCTTCCTCCGGGACAGGGGGCGTTCCATGAGCAGTTCTTC. As protein: CASSLPPGQGAFHEQFF.

The sample holds a few counts of this clonotype. J is TRBJ1-1 and V is TRBV20-1, with D perhaps TRBD1 (6 bases). The V gene's germline CDR1 is DFQATT and CDR2 SNEGSKA (reference sequence). V lost 3 bases to trimming and J lost 4 bases, with 6 bases between them. The CDR3 runs 11 residues. Written as DNA, the CDR3 is TGCAGTGCTAGCAGGGGCACTGAAGCTTTCTTT. It specifies CSASRGTEAFF.

The genes are TRBV4-3 and TRBJ2-4, with D maybe TRBD1 (6 bases). The CDR3 consists of 14 residues. CDR1 and CDR2 (germline): LGHNA, YSLEER. With 4 bases removed from V and 8 bases from J, the gap between germline ends came to 15 bases. In DNA form, the CDR3 reads TGCGCCAGCAGCCCCGGGACAAGCACGGACATTCAGTACTTC. It encodes CASSPGTSTDIQYF.

The CDR3 DNA reads TGTGCCACCAGTGAGCCCCTCGGAGGCACCGGGGAGCTGTTTTTT. It translates to CATSEPLGGTGELFF. The chain uses TRBV24-1 and TRBJ2-2; possible D gene TRBD2, 5 bases. Trimming cost V 4 bases and J 4 bases, with 12 bases left between them. In germline, CDR1 is KGHDR, CDR2 SFDVKD. The CDR3 extends over 15 amino acids.

At least ten counts were recorded for this clonotype. CDR3 region: CASSLTNGLAFF. Written as DNA, the CDR3 is TGTGCCAGCAGCTTGACAAACGGATTGGCTTTCTTT. This chain uses TRBV5-6 with TRBJ1-1, with unresolved D. The CDR3 is 12 amino acids. CDR1 and CDR2 (germline): SGHDT, YYEEEE. The V end was cut by 1 base, the J end by 11 bases, with 12 bases between.

V and J are TRBV12-3 or TRBV12-4 and TRBJ1-6; D is perhaps TRBD1 (6 bases). The CDR3 is made up of 15 amino acids. Trimming took off 4 bases at V and 10 bases at J, with 17 bases between the two ends. The CDR3 DNA reads TGTGCCAGCAGTTGGGGGCCCGTGGGACGGTCACCCCTCCACTTT. Translating gives CASSWGPVGRSPLHF.

The CDR3: CASSLDRQASTDTQYF. The CDR3 bases are TGTGCCAGCAGCTTGGACCGACAGGCGAGCACAGATACGCAGTATTTT. V gene TRBV7-2 combines with J gene TRBJ2-3; D is perhaps TRBD1 (6 bases). V lost 3 bases, J lost 0 bases, and 13 bases lay in between. Germline V CDR1 and CDR2: SGHTA, FQGNSA. The CDR3 spans 16 residues. The entire variable domain, with the rest obtained from reference TRBV7-2 and TRBJ2-3, is as follows: GAGVSQSPSNKVTEKGKDVELRCDPISGHTALYWYRQSLGQGLEFLIYFQGNSAPDKSGLPSDRFSAERTGGSVSTLTIQRTQQEDSAVYLCASSLDRQASTDTQYFGPGTRLTVL.

In its sample, this clonotype was seen a few times. The chain couples TRBV7-2 to TRBJ1-5; D unresolved. Germline V gives CDR1 SGHTA, CDR2 FQGNSA. V was shortened by 4 bases and J by 4 bases, with 8 bases between the two germline ends. CDR3 size: 13 residues. DNA for the CDR3: TGTGCCAGCAGCTCGGACGGGAATCAGCCCCAGCATTTT. Its protein is CASSSDGNQPQHF.

This clonotype appeared many times. The V and J genes are TRBV21-1 and TRBJ2-7; TRBD1, the table's D call, was not compared with the DNA. TRBV21-1 is a listed pseudogene. The CDR3 has 12 amino acids. CDR3 in DNA: TGTGCCAGCACCCAGGGATACTACGAGCAGTACGTC. Its protein is CASTQGYYEQYV.

This clonotype was observed a few times. J is TRBJ1-2 and V is TRBV3-1; 7 bases agree with TRBD1. Looked up from germline, CDR1 is LGHDT and CDR2 is YNNKEL (reference sequence). This CDR3 is built from 14 residues. V gave up 6 bases and J gave up 4 bases; unmatched junction bases: 8. The CDR3: CASRRWDSTYGYTF. The CDR3 nucleotides read TGTGCCAGCAGACGCTGGGACAGTACCTATGGCTACACCTTC. Variable domain in full (rest from reference TRBV3-1 and TRBJ1-2): DTAVSQTPKYLVTQMGNDKSIKCEQNLGHDTMYWYKQDSKKFLKIMFSYNNKELIINETVPNRFSPKSPDKAHLNLHINSLELGDSAVYFCASRRWDSTYGYTFGSGTRLTVV.

The chain is built from TRBV7-9 and TRBJ2-7; 11 bases align to TRBD1. V was clipped by 5 bases and J by 2 bases; unmatched bases: 11. The CDR3 covers 17 residues. Germline lookup yields CDR1 SEHNR and CDR2 FQNEAQ (reference sequence). CDR3: CASSPRSGTGGTYEQYF. The CDR3 bases are TGTGCCAGCAGCCCCCGATCCGGGACAGGGGGTACCTACGAGCAGTACTTC. The entire variable domain, with the rest obtained from reference TRBV7-9 and TRBJ2-7, is as follows: DTGVSQNPRHKITKRGQNVTFRCDPISEHNRLYWYRQTLGQGPEFLTYFQNEAQLEKSRLLSDRFSAERPKGSFSTLEIQRTEQGDSAMYLCASSPRSGTGGTYEQYFGPGTRLTVT.

At least ten counts were recorded for this clonotype. The rearrangement links TRBV5-1 to TRBJ2-7; 9 bases match TRBD1. Germline V gives CDR1 SGHRS, CDR2 YFSETQ. The CDR3 loop spans 15 amino acids. V gave up 3 bases and J gave up 4 bases; unmatched junction bases: 8. The CDR3: CASSSLPGQGYEQYF. The CDR3 region has the DNA TGCGCCAGCAGCTCCCTCCCGGGACAGGGTTACGAGCAGTACTTC.

This chain connects TRBV12-3 or TRBV12-4 to TRBJ1-4; D is unclear. This CDR3 has 14 amino acids. Trimming removed 5 bases from V and 6 bases from J, with 13 bases in between. The CDR3 loop reads CASSPPGRDEKLFF. The CDR3 DNA follows: TGTGCCAGCAGTCCCCCCGGCAGAGATGAAAAACTGTTTTTT.

A few counts support this clonotype. The J gene is TRBJ2-3, the V gene TRBV6-2 or TRBV6-3, with 8 bases lining up with TRBD2. From germline, CDR1 is MNHEY and CDR2 SVGEGT. This CDR3 is 15 amino acids long. The V and J ends lost 2 bases and 2 bases, in that order; junction bases with no gene match: 3. The CDR3 coding sequence is TGTGCCAGCAGTTACGGGACTAGATCCACAGATACGCAGTATTTT. Translation gives CASSYGTRSTDTQYF.

This clonotype appeared a few times. The gene calls are TRBV29-1 and TRBJ1-5; D call uncertain. V gave up 4 bases and J gave up 4 bases, with 8 bases separating them. The CDR3 contains 12 residues. Germline V gene lookup returns CDR1 SQVTM and CDR2 ANQGSEA. The CDR3 coding sequence is TGCAGCGTTGCAGATCTAAATCAGCCCCAGCATTTT. This translates into CSVADLNQPQHF.

This clonotype was found many times. The rearrangement uses TRBV7-9 and TRBJ2-3, with 7 nucleotides matching TRBD2. CDR3 size: 15 residues. Germline loops: CDR1 SEHNR, CDR2 FQNEAQ (reference sequence). V shed 7 bases and J 1 base; nucleotides not matched to a gene: 8. CDR3: CASNPRDYRTDTQYF. CDR3 DNA: TGTGCCAGCAACCCCCGGGACTACCGCACAGATACGCAGTATTTT.

This clonotype was observed a few times. The gene calls are TRBV24-1 and TRBJ2-1, with no clear D. Germline assignment: CDR1 KGHDR and CDR2 SFDVKD. CDR3 length: 14 amino acids. Trimming shortened V by 1 base and J by 3 bases, and 6 bases separated the two germline ends. CDR3 DNA sequence: TGTGCCACCAGTGATTTAGGGCTCTACAATGAGCAGTTCTTC. Translating gives CATSDLGLYNEQFF.

This clonotype came up a few times. J is TRBJ2-3 and V is TRBV7-8; 7 bases fit TRBD2. This CDR3 comprises 16 residues. The germline gives CDR1 SGHVS, CDR2 FQNEAQ. After removal of 5 bases from V and 0 bases from J, the junction contained 8 bases not matched to a gene. CDR3 region: CASSVGGTPSTDTQYF. Here the CDR3 DNA reads TGTGCCAGCAGCGTCGGGGGGACTCCTAGCACAGATACGCAGTATTTT.

The chain combines TRBV19 with TRBJ2-4; tentatively, D is TRBD1 or TRBD2 (5 bases each). The CDR3 sequence is 14 residues long. V was pared by 5 bases and J by 0 bases, with 8 bases between. Germline-derived CDR1 and CDR2 are LNHDA and SQIVND (reference sequence). The CDR3 nucleotides are TGTGCCAGTAGTCCCGGGACAGCCAAAAACATTCAGTACTTC. Translation gives CASSPGTAKNIQYF. Full variable domain (remainder filled in from reference TRBV19 and TRBJ2-4): DGGITQSPKYLFRKEGQNVTLSCEQNLNHDAMYWYRQDPGQGLRLIYYSQIVNDFQKGDIAEGYSVSREKKESFPLTVTSAQKNPTAFYLCASSPGTAKNIQYFGAGTRLSVL.

This clonotype showed up many times. The CDR3 DNA is TGCGCCAGCAGCTTGCTAGGTCCGGGGAGGGCAGATACGCAGTATTTT. As protein: CASSLLGPGRADTQYF. The chain combines TRBV5-1 with TRBJ2-3; 7 positions agree with TRBD2. CDR1 and CDR2 (germline): SGHRS, YFSETQ. The CDR3 has 16 amino acids. With 1 base clipped from V and 4 bases from J, the junction kept 9 bases outside the gene matches.

This clonotype came up a few times. V is TRBV7-3 and J is TRBJ2-6, with 7 nucleotides matching TRBD2. This CDR3 spans 16 amino acids. The V segment lost 5 bases and the J segment 2 bases; nucleotides outside the gene matches: 6. CDR1 is SGHTA, CDR2 FQGTGA, per germline. The CDR3, as DNA: TGTGCCAGCAGCCCCCTGGGGGGGACTGGGGCCAACGTCCTGACTTTC. Translating gives CASSPLGGTGANVLTF.